This TCR beta chain was recovered during a study of CD8 T cells in ankylosing spondylitis. Whole-study results and caveats: Reportedly, matched ankylosing spondylitis synovial fluid was significantly enriched for disease-linked clones.

This clonotype was observed a handful of times. Its antigen is undetermined. TCRdb re-derived calls from the 5' RACE reads in MiXCR, one entry per CDR3 protein. The profile shows around 340,000 distinct CDR3 sequences, roughly 22% of them singletons. Sequencing was performed on blood, either unsorted or a sorted T cell fraction (not recorded which). The origin of this receptor is a male donor with ankylosing spondylitis or in good health (not recorded which).

The CDR3 sequence is CASQNLAGGTDTQYF. The CDR3 nucleotides read TGTGCCAGCCAGAATCTAGCGGGAGGCACAGATACGCAGTATTTT. The chain combines TRBV6-1 with TRBJ2-3; TRBD2 aligns across 10 bases. V was pared by 8 bases and J by 1 base, with 6 bases of the junction left unmatched. CDR3 size: 15 residues. Germline assignment: CDR1 MNHNS and CDR2 SASEGT.